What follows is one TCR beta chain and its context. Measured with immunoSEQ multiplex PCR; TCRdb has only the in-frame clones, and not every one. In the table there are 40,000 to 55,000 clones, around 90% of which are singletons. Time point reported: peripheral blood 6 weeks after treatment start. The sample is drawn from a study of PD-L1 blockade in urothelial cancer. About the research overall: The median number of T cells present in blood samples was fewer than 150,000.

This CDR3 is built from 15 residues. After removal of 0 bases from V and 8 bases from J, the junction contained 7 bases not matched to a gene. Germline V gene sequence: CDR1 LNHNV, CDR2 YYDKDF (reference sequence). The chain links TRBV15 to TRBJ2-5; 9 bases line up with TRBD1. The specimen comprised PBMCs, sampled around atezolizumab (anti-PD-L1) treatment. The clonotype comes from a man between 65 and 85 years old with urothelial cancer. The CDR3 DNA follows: TGTGCCACCAGCAGAGAGAACAGGGGGCTTGGAACCCAGTACTTC. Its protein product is CATSRENRGLGTQYF.